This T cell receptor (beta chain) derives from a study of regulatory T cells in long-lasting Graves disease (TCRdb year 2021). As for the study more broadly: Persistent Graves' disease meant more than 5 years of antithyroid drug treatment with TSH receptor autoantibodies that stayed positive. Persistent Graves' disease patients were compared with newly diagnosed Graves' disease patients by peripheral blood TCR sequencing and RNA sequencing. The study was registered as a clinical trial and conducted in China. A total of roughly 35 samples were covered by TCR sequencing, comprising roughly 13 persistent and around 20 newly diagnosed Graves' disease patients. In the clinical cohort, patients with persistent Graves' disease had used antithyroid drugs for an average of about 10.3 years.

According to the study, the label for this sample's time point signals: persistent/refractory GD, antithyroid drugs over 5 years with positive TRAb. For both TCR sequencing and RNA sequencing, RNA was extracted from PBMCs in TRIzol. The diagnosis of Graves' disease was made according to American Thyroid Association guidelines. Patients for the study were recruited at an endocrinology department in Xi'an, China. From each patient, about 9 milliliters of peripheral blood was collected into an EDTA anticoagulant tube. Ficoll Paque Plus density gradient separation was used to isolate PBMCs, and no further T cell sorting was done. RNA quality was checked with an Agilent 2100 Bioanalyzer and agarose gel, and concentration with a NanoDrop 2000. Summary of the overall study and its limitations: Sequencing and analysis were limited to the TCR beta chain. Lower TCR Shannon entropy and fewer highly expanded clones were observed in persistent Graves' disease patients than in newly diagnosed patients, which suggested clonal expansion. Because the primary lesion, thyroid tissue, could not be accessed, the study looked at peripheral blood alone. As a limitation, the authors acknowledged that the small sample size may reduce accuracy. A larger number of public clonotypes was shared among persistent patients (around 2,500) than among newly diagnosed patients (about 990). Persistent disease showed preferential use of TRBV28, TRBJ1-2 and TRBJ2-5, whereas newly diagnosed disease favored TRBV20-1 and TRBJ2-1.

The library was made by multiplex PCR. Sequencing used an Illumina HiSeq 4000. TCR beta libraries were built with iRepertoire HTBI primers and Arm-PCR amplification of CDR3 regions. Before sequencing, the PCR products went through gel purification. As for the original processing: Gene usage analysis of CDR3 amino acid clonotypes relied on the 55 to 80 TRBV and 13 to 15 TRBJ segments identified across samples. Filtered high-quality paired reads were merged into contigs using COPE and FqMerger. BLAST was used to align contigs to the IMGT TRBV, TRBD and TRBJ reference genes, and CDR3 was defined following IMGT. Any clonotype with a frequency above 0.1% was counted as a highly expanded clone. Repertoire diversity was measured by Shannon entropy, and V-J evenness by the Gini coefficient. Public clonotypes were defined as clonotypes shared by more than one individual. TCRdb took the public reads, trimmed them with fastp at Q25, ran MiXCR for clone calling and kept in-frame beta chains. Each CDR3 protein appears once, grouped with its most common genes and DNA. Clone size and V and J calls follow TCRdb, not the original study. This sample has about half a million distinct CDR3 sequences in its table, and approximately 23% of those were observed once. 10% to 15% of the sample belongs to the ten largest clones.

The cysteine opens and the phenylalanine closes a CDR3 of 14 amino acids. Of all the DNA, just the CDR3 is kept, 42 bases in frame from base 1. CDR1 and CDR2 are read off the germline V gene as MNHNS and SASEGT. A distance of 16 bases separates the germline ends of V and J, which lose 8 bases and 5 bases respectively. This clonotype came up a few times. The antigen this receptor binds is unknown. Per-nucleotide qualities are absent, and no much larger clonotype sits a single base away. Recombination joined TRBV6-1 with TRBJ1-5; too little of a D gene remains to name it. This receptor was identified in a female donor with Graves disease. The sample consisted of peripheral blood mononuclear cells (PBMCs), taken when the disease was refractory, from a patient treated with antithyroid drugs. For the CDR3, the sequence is CASGTQARYQPQHF. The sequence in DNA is TGTGCCAGCGGTACCCAGGCTAGGTATCAGCCCCAGCATTTT.